Listed here are 26 T cell receptor beta chains from one sample, sequenced in a study of cytotoxic CD8 clonotypes in ibrutinib-treated CLL. Libraries were prepared by immunoSEQ multiplex PCR; TCRdb keeps only in-frame clonotypes and omits some of them. The profile shows fewer than 400,000 clones, 60% to 80% of them singletons. Sequenced material: PBMCs, taken after 36 months of ibrutinib treatment. The source is a human donor with chronic lymphocytic leukemia.

J is TRBJ2-1 and V is TRBV15; either TRBD1 or TRBD2 may fit D (6 bases each). Germline values: CDR1 LNHNV, CDR2 YYDKDF (reference sequence). This CDR3 spans 16 amino acids. V lost 3 bases and J 5 bases, leaving 17 bases between the germline ends. For the CDR3, the DNA is TGTGCCACCAGCAGGAAGATCGGAGGGGGTCACAATGAGCAGTTCTTC. Translation: CATSRKIGGGHNEQFF.

The CDR3 DNA follows: TGTGCCAGCAGCTTCGGGGGCGTACACAATGAGCAGTTCTTC. Its protein is CASSFGGVHNEQFF. This chain connects TRBV7-2 to TRBJ2-1, with D perhaps TRBD1 or TRBD2 (6 bases each). This CDR3 spans 14 amino acids. Germline loops: CDR1 SGHTA, CDR2 FQGNSA. V lost 3 bases to trimming and J lost 5 bases, with 11 bases between them.

The chain links TRBV1 to TRBJ1-1; the table's D call, TRBD1, has no DNA check behind it. TRBV1 is an annotated pseudogene. The CDR3 is 16 amino acids. CDR3 residues: CTSSVTRGRWNTEAFF. The CDR3 DNA is TGCACCAGCAGCGTCACAAGGGGTAGGTGGAACACTGAAGCTTTCTTT.

J is TRBJ1-2 and V is TRBV7-9; 8 nucleotides agree with TRBD1. There are 15 residues in the CDR3. The V gene end was trimmed by 3 bases and the J gene end by 6 bases; junction bases not matched to a gene: 9. Germline CDR1 reads SEHNR; CDR2 reads FQNEAQ (reference sequence). In DNA form, the CDR3 reads TGTGCCAGCAGCTTCGGGACAGGTCGATTAGATGGCTACACCTTC. It codes for CASSFGTGRLDGYTF.

The sample holds a few counts of this clone. CDR3 region: CASSSGLAGGPLFF. DNA of the CDR3: TGCGCCAGCAGCTCTGGACTAGCGGGAGGGCCTCTGTTTTTT. This chain links TRBV5-1 with TRBJ2-2, with 15 bases aligning to TRBD2. Losses at the gene ends were 3 bases for V and 14 bases for J; bases not matched to a gene: 5. This CDR3 is built from 14 residues. The germline V gene encodes CDR1 SGHRS and CDR2 YFSETQ.

The chain uses TRBV11-2 and TRBJ2-1; TRBD1 is a possible D gene (5 bases). CDR3 length: 16 residues. V was shortened by 5 bases and J by 2 bases, with 16 bases between the two germline ends. CDR1 and CDR2 from the germline V gene are SGHAT and FQNNGV. CDR3 bases: TGTGCCAGCAGCGGGGTGGGGCGGACCGCCTACAATGAGCAGTTCTTC. Translation gives CASSGVGRTAYNEQFF.

This clone was seen once. The chain is built from TRBV2 and TRBJ2-1; 8 nucleotides match TRBD1. V lost 9 bases, J lost 5 bases, and 9 bases stayed unmatched. Germline V lookup: CDR1 SNHLY, CDR2 FYNNEI. This CDR3 is built from 14 residues. For the CDR3, the DNA is TGTGCCAGGCATCGGGACAGGCTAAACAATGAGCAGTTCTTC. Translating it yields CARHRDRLNNEQFF.

The chain is built from TRBV4-1 and TRBJ2-7; 14 bases match TRBD2. Trimming cost V 2 bases and J 6 bases; bases outside gene matches: 12. Germline CDR1 is MGHRA and CDR2 is YSYEKL. The CDR3 has 18 amino acids. This CDR3 is CASSQPHPGTSGRAEQYF. In DNA form, the CDR3 reads TGCGCCAGCAGCCAACCCCATCCCGGGACTAGCGGGAGAGCCGAGCAGTACTTC.

The rearrangement joins TRBV27 to TRBJ2-7, with 9 positions matching TRBD1. This CDR3 has 15 amino acids. With 3 bases clipped from V and 3 bases from J, the junction kept 6 bases outside the gene matches. Germline CDR1 reads MNHEY; CDR2 reads SMNVEV (reference sequence). The CDR3 region has the DNA TGTGCCAGCAGTTTGACAGGGGGTAATGTCTACGAGCAGTACTTC. Translating it yields CASSLTGGNVYEQYF.

This clone was recorded only once. The chain is built from TRBV27 and TRBJ2-7; TRBD2 matches at 12 bases. The CDR3 runs to 14 residues. After removal of 4 bases from V and 6 bases from J, the junction contained 4 bases not matched to a gene. CDR1 is MNHEY and CDR2 is SMNVEV in the germline V gene (reference sequence). The CDR3 here is CASSSRGLAGEQYF. CDR3 nucleotide sequence: TGTGCCAGCAGTTCTAGGGGACTAGCGGGCGAGCAGTACTTC.

V is TRBV2 and J is TRBJ2-1, with a weak D call TRBD2 (5 bases). V lost 3 bases and J 3 bases, leaving 9 bases between the germline ends. The CDR3 runs 14 residues. In germline, CDR1 is SNHLY, CDR2 FYNNEI. The CDR3 region is CASSEDWSYNEQFF. The CDR3 DNA reads as TGTGCCAGCAGTGAGGACTGGAGCTACAATGAGCAGTTCTTC. Combining the CDR3 with reference TRBV2 and TRBJ2-1 gives the whole variable domain EPEVTQTPSHQVTQMGQEVILRCVPISNHLYFYWYRQILGQKVEFLVSFYNNEISEKSEIFDDQFSVERPDGSNFTLKIRSTKLEDSAMYFCASSEDWSYNEQFFGPGTRLTVL.

The chain carries TRBV21-1 and TRBJ2-2; the table's D gene call, TRBD2, was not cross checked with the DNA. TRBV21-1 is termed a pseudogene. The CDR3 runs to 16 residues. CDR3 loop: CASSKVADCYPGELFF. CDR3 coding DNA: TGTGCCAGCAGCAAAGTAGCAGATTGTTATCCCGGGGAGCTGTTTTTT.

The chain recombines TRBV19 with TRBJ2-3; a possible D gene is TRBD2 (5 bases). CDR1 LNHDA and CDR2 SQIVND come from the germline V gene (reference sequence). Trimming removed 3 bases from V and 0 bases from J, with 10 bases in between. This CDR3 spans 15 amino acids. The DNA of the CDR3 is TGTGCCAGTAGTATGCGGGCCTCTAGCACAGATACGCAGTATTTT. The encoded protein is CASSMRASSTDTQYF.

The chain employs TRBV7-2 and TRBJ1-5, with D uncertain. Trimming took 0 bases from V and 4 from J, leaving 10 bases between them. The CDR3 is made up of 15 amino acids. Germline CDR1 reads SGHTA; CDR2 reads FQGNSA. The CDR3 DNA is TGTGCCAGCAGCTTAGCCTCCGGGAGAAATCAGCCCCAGCATTTT. Protein sequence: CASSLASGRNQPQHF.

CDR3 residues: CATNRDRGSYEQYF. The CDR3 nucleotides read TGTGCCACCAACCGGGACAGGGGTTCCTACGAGCAGTACTTC. The chain carries TRBV7-2 and TRBJ2-7, with 10 bases fitting TRBD1. V shed 10 bases and J 1 base; nucleotides not matched to a gene: 7. Germline CDR1 SGHTA, CDR2 FQGNSA. The CDR3 extends over 14 amino acids.

The rearrangement links TRBV5-5 to TRBJ2-7, with TRBD2 identical over 7 bases. This CDR3 region has 16 residues. Trimming cost V 4 bases and J 2 bases; bases outside gene matches: 12. Germline loops: CDR1 SGHKS, CDR2 YYEKEE (reference sequence). CDR3: CASSMTRLASTYEQYF. The CDR3 DNA follows: TGTGCCAGCAGCATGACCCGACTAGCCTCGACCTACGAGCAGTACTTC.

The chain couples TRBV7-6 to TRBJ2-2, with a tentative D call TRBD1 (6 bases). V dropped 5 bases and J dropped 3 bases, with 13 bases sitting between them. Per the germline V gene, CDR1 is SGHVS and CDR2 is FNYEAQ. There are 15 residues in the CDR3. The CDR3 DNA follows: TGTGCCAGCAGCCCACAGGGATTCGACACCGGGGAGCTGTTTTTT. It yields the protein CASSPQGFDTGELFF.

The chain combines TRBV28 with TRBJ2-2; D might be TRBD1 (6 bases). This CDR3 has 15 residues. Germline CDR1 MDHEN, CDR2 SYDVKM. Between the trimmed V and J ends, which lost 3 bases and 5 bases, there was a span of 13 bases. This CDR3 is CASSFRGMKTGELFF. CDR3 DNA: TGTGCCAGCAGTTTTAGGGGGATGAAGACCGGGGAGCTGTTTTTT. Variable domain in full (rest from reference TRBV28 and TRBJ2-2): DVKVTQSSRYLVKRTGEKVFLECVQDMDHENMFWYRQDPGLGLRLIYFSYDVKMKEKGDIPEGYSVSREKKERFSLILESASTNQTSMYLCASSFRGMKTGELFFGEGSRLTVL.

CDR3 protein: CASSSGIYTDTQYF. The CDR3 bases are TGTGCCAGCTCTAGCGGGATTTACACAGATACGCAGTATTTT. This chain links TRBV18 with TRBJ2-3, with TRBD2 identical over 8 bases. The CDR3 extends over 14 amino acids. V dropped 6 bases and J dropped 2; count of bases not matched to a gene: 4. From germline, CDR1 is KGHSH and CDR2 LQKENI. The full variable domain, completed using reference TRBV18 and TRBJ2-3, is NAGVMQNPRHLVRRRGQEARLRCSPMKGHSHVYWYRQLPEEGLKFMVYLQKENIIDESGMPKERFSAEFPKEGPSILRIQQVVRGDSAAYFCASSSGIYTDTQYFGPGTRLTVL.

The chain links TRBV7-9 to TRBJ2-7; TRBD2 matches at 10 bases. V was pared by 2 bases and J by 0 bases, with 7 bases of the junction left unmatched. Germline-derived CDR1 and CDR2 are SEHNR and FQNEAQ (reference sequence). There are 17 residues in the CDR3. The CDR3 here is CASSLYLLAGSSYEQYF. DNA of the CDR3: TGTGCCAGCAGCTTATATTTACTAGCGGGAAGCTCCTACGAGCAGTACTTC.

The V gene is TRBV9, the J gene TRBJ2-7; D is undetermined. Germline CDR1 SGDLS, CDR2 YYNGEE. Trimming left V 0 bases short and J 7 bases short, with 14 bases between. CDR3 length equals 14 residues. CDR3 amino acids: CASSVDVGTREQYF. CDR3 DNA sequence: TGTGCCAGCAGCGTAGACGTAGGAACGAGGGAGCAGTACTTC.

This chain uses TRBV29-1 with TRBJ2-5; no reliable D call. CDR3 size: 12 residues. Germline loops: CDR1 SQVTM, CDR2 ANQGSEA. V was pared by 1 base and J by 2 bases, with 5 bases between. CDR3 sequence (DNA): TGCAGCGTTGAAGCACAGCAAGAGACCCAGTACTTC. This sequence encodes CSVEAQQETQYF.

J is TRBJ2-3 and V is TRBV10-3, with TRBD2 matching over 8 bases. Germline values: CDR1 ENHRY, CDR2 SYGVKD. The CDR3 is 13 residues long. V was pared by 7 bases and J by 5 bases, with 5 bases of the junction left unmatched. The CDR3 DNA reads as TGTGCCATCACTGGGACTAGTAGAGATACGCAGTATTTT. Protein sequence: CAITGTSRDTQYF.

About this clone: The junction differs from germline at one of its ends, possibly a read error. The V and J genes are TRBV7-2 and TRBJ2-7; TRBD2 agrees at 8 bases. Germline CDR1 is SGHTA and CDR2 is FQGNSA. The CDR3 sequence is 14 residues long. This chain's CDR3 is CASNLSGRLAEQYF. The DNA for the CDR3 is TGTGCCAGCAACTTAAGCGGGAGATTGGCCGAGCAGTACTTC.

J is TRBJ2-7 and V is TRBV20-1; D is undetermined. CDR1 DFQATT and CDR2 SNEGSKA come from the germline V gene (reference sequence). This CDR3 has 11 residues. V lost 6 bases, J lost 3 bases, and 9 bases lay in between. The CDR3 is CSAPYSYEQYF. CDR3 sequence (DNA): TGCAGTGCACCTTACAGCTACGAGCAGTACTTC.

The chain uses TRBV4-1 and TRBJ2-2, with D maybe TRBD1 (5 bases). The CDR3 sequence is 14 residues long. The germline V gene encodes CDR1 MGHRA and CDR2 YSYEKL. Trimming pared 0 bases from V and 6 bases from J, leaving 8 bases between. DNA of the CDR3: TGCGCCAGCAGCCAAGACAGGGTTCCCGGGGAGCTGTTTTTT. Its protein is CASSQDRVPGELFF.